This T cell receptor (beta chain) was obtained from a study of response to subunit inactivated influenza vaccine. Each CDR3 protein is one row after TCRdb ran MiXCR on the RT-PCR reads. The sample shows around 750,000 distinct CDR3 sequences, around 21% of them seen only once. Whole-study results and caveats: Authors suggested seasonal influenza vaccinations each recruit few new T cells.

Note on this clonotype: What it binds is not known.

The CDR3 totals 18 residues. CDR1 is SGHAT, CDR2 FQNNGV, per germline. Trimming cost V 6 bases and J 4 bases; bases outside gene matches: 17. This sample comprised PBMCs from blood, obtained 5 days after vaccination. The gene calls are TRBV11-2 and TRBJ2-5; 10 nucleotides match TRBD2. This TCR derives from a man aged 50 to 59 who received an inactivated influenza vaccine. The CDR3 DNA follows: TGTGCCAGCAGACCCCAGCGGGGGGGCCGGAGGCTTGGAGAGACCCAGTACTTC. Protein sequence: CASRPQRGGRRLGETQYF.